This passage covers 7 T cell receptor beta chains from one sample sequenced in a study of T-cell memory formation after mild COVID-19. From the 5' RACE reads, TCRdb called clonotypes with MiXCR, one entry per CDR3 protein. Of around 300,000 distinct CDR3 sequences listed, over 7% are singletons. Sequenced: PBMCs or a T cell subset sorted from them (not recorded which). Receptors were obtained from a man between 18 and 35 years old who had mild COVID-19 (a few samples of this study predate the infection). Cell type and time point are not known.

The chain is built from TRBV4-3 and TRBJ2-3, with D possibly being TRBD1 or TRBD2 (6 bases each). Per germline, CDR1 LGHNA and CDR2 YSLEER. Between the trimmed V and J ends, which lost 1 base and 3 bases, there was a span of 14 bases. CDR3 length equals 16 residues. The chain's CDR3 is CASSQAGGPITDTQYF. The CDR3 DNA is TGCGCCAGCAGCCAAGCTGGGGGGCCCATTACAGATACGCAGTATTTT.

This clonotype was seen a few times. The chain recombines TRBV19 with TRBJ1-2; no reliable D call. Looked up from germline, CDR1 is LNHDA and CDR2 is SQIVND (reference sequence). V lost 4 bases to trimming and J lost 4 bases, with 10 bases between them. CDR3 length: 13 amino acids. CDR3 bases: TGTGCCAGTAGTAGAAAGGGAAGCTATGGCTACACCTTC. Encoded protein: CASSRKGSYGYTF.

The chain employs TRBV20-1 and TRBJ1-1; weak D call: TRBD1 (5 bases). The V gene lost 0 bases and the J gene lost 0 bases, with 17 bases spanning the gap. Germline V lookup: CDR1 DFQATT, CDR2 SNEGSKA (reference sequence). This CDR3 is 17 amino acids long. The CDR3 DNA is TGCAGTGCTAGAGATTTCAGGCGACAGAGACTGAACACTGAAGCTTTCTTT. It is translated as CSARDFRRQRLNTEAFF.

This clonotype showed up just a few times. The chain uses TRBV6-1 and TRBJ2-2, with no clear D. From germline, CDR1 is MNHNS and CDR2 SASEGT. V dropped 1 base and J dropped 4 bases, with 10 bases sitting between them. The CDR3 sequence is 15 residues long. DNA for the CDR3: TGTGCCAGCAGTGAAGGGGTCGGGTTCACCGGGGAGCTGTTTTTT. Its translation is CASSEGVGFTGELFF.

This clonotype was seen only a few times. This chain joins TRBV10-3 and TRBJ2-2; tentative D call: TRBD1 (5 bases). V was clipped by 5 bases and J by 1 base, with 11 bases between them. Germline-derived CDR1 and CDR2 are ENHRY and SYGVKD. The CDR3 is made up of 15 amino acids. The CDR3 bases are TGTGCCATCAGTAACGCAGGGCAGAACACCGGGGAGCTGTTTTTT. This sequence encodes CAISNAGQNTGELFF.

Only a few counts were recorded for this clonotype. The rearrangement links TRBV9 to TRBJ2-7; TRBD1 might be the D (6 bases). The CDR3 totals 14 residues. CDR1 is SGDLS, CDR2 YYNGEE, per germline. Trimming pared 4 bases from V and 0 bases from J, leaving 11 bases between. CDR3 coding DNA: TGTGCCAGCAGCAGGGGGTTGGTCTCCTACGAGCAGTACTTC. This gives the protein CASSRGLVSYEQYF.

This clonotype was counted between two and nine times. DNA for the CDR3: TGCGCCAGCAGCCAAGGAGCGGGACAGGCCTACAATGAGCAGTTCTTC. Amino acids: CASSQGAGQAYNEQFF. The V and J genes are TRBV4-1 and TRBJ2-1, with TRBD1 as a possible D gene (8 bases). The CDR3 has 16 residues. Germline CDR1 reads MGHRA; CDR2 reads YSYEKL. Trimming shortened V by 1 base and J by 2 bases, and 12 bases separated the two germline ends.